These 26 T cell receptor beta chains came from one sample sequenced in a study of blood T cell repertoires in COVID-19. TCRdb keeps only in-frame clones here, not all; method: immunoSEQ multiplex PCR. The sample carries some 390,000 clones, more than 75% recorded once. Source material: peripheral blood. All receptors come from a human donor in a cohort sampled during active COVID-19.

The rearrangement uses TRBV4-1 and TRBJ1-5, with D possibly being TRBD1 (6 bases). The germline CDR1 and CDR2 sequences are MGHRA and YSYEKL. This CDR3 comprises 17 residues. With 1 base removed from V and 0 bases from J, the gap between germline ends came to 13 bases. In nucleotides, the CDR3 is TGCGCCAGCAGCCAAGGAGGGGGGGGCTATAGCAATCAGCCCCAGCATTTT. Its protein product is CASSQGGGGYSNQPQHF.

The rearrangement uses TRBV11-2 and TRBJ2-7; 7 bases agree with TRBD1. Germline V gene data show CDR1 as SGHAT and CDR2 as FQNNGV. The CDR3 covers 14 residues. With 4 bases clipped from V and 6 bases from J, the junction kept 9 bases outside the gene matches. CDR3 amino acids: CASSSSGQVAEQYF. CDR3 coding DNA: TGTGCCAGCAGCTCAAGCGGACAGGTTGCCGAGCAGTACTTC.

The chain employs TRBV5-4 and TRBJ2-2, with TRBD1 matching 9 bases. Germline assignment: CDR1 SGHNT and CDR2 YYREEE (reference sequence). The CDR3 is 15 residues long. V dropped 3 bases and J dropped 3; count of bases not matched to a gene: 3. The CDR3 reads CASSSGQGYTGELFF. For the CDR3, the DNA is TGTGCCAGCAGCTCGGGACAGGGTTACACCGGGGAGCTGTTTTTT.

The chain employs TRBV5-1 and TRBJ2-5, with 10 bases aligning to TRBD1. CDR3 size: 18 residues. Germline assignment: CDR1 SGHRS and CDR2 YFSETQ. The ends lost 2 bases at V and 5 bases at J; junction bases unmatched: 15. CDR3 in amino acids: CASSFDPGQGLVGETQYF. The CDR3 nucleotides are TGCGCCAGCAGCTTCGATCCGGGACAGGGGCTGGTGGGGGAGACCCAGTACTTC.

The rearrangement uses TRBV29-1 and TRBJ2-3; possible D gene TRBD1, 7 bases. Trimming shortened V by 4 bases and J by 8 bases, and 16 bases separated the two germline ends. This CDR3 spans 13 amino acids. Germline V gene lookup returns CDR1 SQVTM and CDR2 ANQGSEA. CDR3 protein: CSVASSQGGTQYF. CDR3 nucleotide sequence: TGCAGCGTTGCAAGTAGCCAGGGGGGTACGCAGTATTTT.

CDR3 in amino acids: CASSHGDRGSGELFF. CDR3 in DNA: TGTGCCAGCAGCCACGGCGACAGGGGATCCGGGGAGCTGTTTTTT. The rearrangement links TRBV4-2 to TRBJ2-2; 8 nucleotides line up with TRBD1. Germline V CDR1 and CDR2: LGHNA, YNFKEQ. This CDR3 is 15 amino acids long. Trimming cost V 3 bases and J 6 bases; bases outside gene matches: 6.

The DNA for the CDR3 is TGTGCCATCAGTATCGACAGGGGAAACACCGGGGAGCTGTTTTTT. Protein product: CAISIDRGNTGELFF. The chain couples TRBV10-3 to TRBJ2-2, with 8 bases fitting TRBD1. CDR1 ENHRY and CDR2 SYGVKD come from the germline V gene. V gave up 5 bases and J gave up 2 bases; unmatched junction bases: 4. The CDR3 totals 15 residues.

CDR3 region: CASSERVAGDTQYF. The CDR3 bases are TGTGCCAGCAGTGAACGGGTAGCGGGAGATACGCAGTATTTT. This chain uses TRBV6-1 with TRBJ2-3; 7 bases are shared with TRBD2. The CDR3 totals 14 residues. The germline gives CDR1 MNHNS, CDR2 SASEGT. With V trimmed by 2 bases and J by 5 bases, 4 bases remained unmatched.

The CDR3 region has the DNA TGTGCCAGCAGTGCCTCAGGGATCGCACATGGCTACACCTTC. Protein: CASSASGIAHGYTF. The chain carries TRBV2 and TRBJ1-2, with D perhaps TRBD1 (5 bases). The germline V gene encodes CDR1 SNHLY and CDR2 FYNNEI. Trimming shortened V by 4 bases and J by 6 bases, and 15 bases separated the two germline ends. The CDR3 totals 14 residues.

The chain joins TRBV19 to TRBJ2-1; 9 bases line up with TRBD1. With V trimmed by 4 bases and J by 7 bases, 8 bases remained unmatched. This CDR3 is 15 amino acids long. Germline-derived CDR1 and CDR2 are LNHDA and SQIVND (reference sequence). The CDR3 DNA reads TGTGCCAGTAGTACGCGACAGGGGGGGATGAATGAGCAGTTCTTC. It codes for CASSTRQGGMNEQFF.

The chain links TRBV3-1 (or the pseudogene TRBV3-2) to TRBJ2-5, with 7 bases that match TRBD2. CDR1 is LGHDT, CDR2 YNNKEL, per germline (reference sequence). The CDR3 totals 16 residues. V shed 2 bases, J shed 7 bases, and the junction held 13 bases outside the gene matches. CDR3 nucleotides: TGTGCCAGCAGCCAACTCCGGGACTATCGGTTGGGGACCCAGTACTTC. Translating it yields CASSQLRDYRLGTQYF.

This rearrangement joins TRBV24-1 to TRBJ2-7; TRBD1 matches 11 bases. CDR3 length: 14 residues. Trimming took 3 bases from V and 7 from J; bases not matched to a gene: 4. Germline assignment: CDR1 KGHDR and CDR2 SFDVKD. CDR3 protein: CATSDPGQGGEQYF. As DNA, the CDR3 is TGTGCCACCAGTGATCCGGGACAGGGGGGAGAGCAGTACTTC.

This chain uses TRBV19 with TRBJ2-5; D ambiguous. The CDR3 consists of 15 residues. The ends were cut back, 3 bases at V and 5 bases at J, with 16 bases in the middle. Per the germline V gene, CDR1 is LNHDA and CDR2 is SQIVND (reference sequence). This CDR3 reads CASSIQTAEFETQYF. In DNA, the CDR3 is TGTGCCAGTAGTATCCAGACTGCGGAGTTCGAGACCCAGTACTTC.

This clone is a singleton in its sample. V is TRBV9 and J is TRBJ2-3; 8 nucleotides line up with TRBD1. The CDR3 consists of 15 residues. With V trimmed by 3 bases and J by 8 bases, 11 bases remained unmatched. Germline assignment: CDR1 SGDLS and CDR2 YYNGEE. CDR3 coding DNA: TGTGCCAGCAGCGCACAGACAGGGGATGTGGGTACGCAGTATTTT. It codes for CASSAQTGDVGTQYF.

The chain combines TRBV5-1 with TRBJ1-6; 7 bases fit TRBD1. Trimming at V came to 2 bases and at J to 6 bases, leaving 8 bases not matched to a gene. Germline V gene data show CDR1 as SGHRS and CDR2 as YFSETQ. The CDR3 is 16 residues long. Written as DNA, the CDR3 is TGCGCCAGCAGCTTAGTCCCGGGACAGAGTAATTCACCCCTCCACTTT. Encoded protein: CASSLVPGQSNSPLHF.

This sequence joins TRBV6-2 or TRBV6-3 and TRBJ2-3; 7 bases line up with TRBD2. The CDR3 has 16 amino acids. Looked up from germline, CDR1 is MNHEY and CDR2 is SVGEGT. V trimming: 2 bases; J trimming: 1 base; junction bases outside the gene matches: 6. The CDR3 nucleotides are TGTGCCAGCAGTTACCAGCGGGGACTCCGCACAGATACGCAGTATTTT. Translated, it gives CASSYQRGLRTDTQYF.

The CDR3 coding sequence is TGCGCCAGCAGCCGACTACTCACCCAGGGACTTAGCGGGAGCTTACCCACCGGGGAGCTGTTTTTT. Its protein is CASSRLLTQGLSGSLPTGELFF. The rearrangement links TRBV4-1 to TRBJ2-2, with TRBD2 matching 9 bases. Germline values: CDR1 MGHRA, CDR2 YSYEKL. The CDR3 has 22 residues. The ends lost 4 bases at V and 4 bases at J; junction bases unmatched: 25.

This chain connects TRBV7-2 to TRBJ1-3; D gene unclear. Germline loops: CDR1 SGHTA, CDR2 FQGNSA. The CDR3 consists of 15 residues. Trimming pared 5 bases from V and 4 bases from J, leaving 15 bases between. This CDR3 is CASSREGALGNTIYF. The DNA of the CDR3 is TGTGCCAGCAGCCGGGAGGGAGCTCTCGGAAACACCATATATTTT.

The chain has TRBV25-1 and TRBJ2-7; TRBD2 matches 12 bases. CDR1 is MGHDK and CDR2 is SYGVNS in the germline V gene. V shed 6 bases, J shed 5 bases, and the junction held 2 bases outside the gene matches. The CDR3 totals 13 residues. The CDR3 reads CASRTSGRHEQYF. In DNA form, the CDR3 reads TGTGCCAGCAGGACTAGCGGGAGACACGAGCAGTACTTC.

The chain couples TRBV5-1 to TRBJ2-7, with TRBD1 matching over 10 bases. V lost 2 bases and J lost 5; bases outside the gene matches: 4. Germline V gene lookup returns CDR1 SGHRS and CDR2 YFSETQ. There are 14 residues in the CDR3. The CDR3 loop reads CASSLAGTGDEQYF. Here the CDR3 DNA reads TGCGCCAGCAGCTTAGCCGGGACAGGGGACGAGCAGTACTTC.

The V and J genes are TRBV18 and TRBJ1-2; 7 bases are shared with TRBD1. J lost 1 base, V lost 2 bases, and 7 bases had no gene match. The CDR3 length is 16 residues. Germline lookup yields CDR1 KGHSH and CDR2 LQKENI. CDR3 sequence (DNA): TGTGCCAGCTCACCAAACGGACAGGAGATTAACTATGGCTACACCTTC. This sequence encodes CASSPNGQEINYGYTF. The variable domain in full, completed from reference TRBV18 and TRBJ1-2, reads NAGVMQNPRHLVRRRGQEARLRCSPMKGHSHVYWYRQLPEEGLKFMVYLQKENIIDESGMPKERFSAEFPKEGPSILRIQQVVRGDSAAYFCASSPNGQEINYGYTFGSGTRLTVV.

This clone was seen just once. The rearrangement uses TRBV6-6 and TRBJ2-3; 9 bases agree with TRBD2. CDR3 length equals 16 residues. After removal of 6 bases from V and 5 bases from J, the junction contained 12 bases not matched to a gene. The germline V gene encodes CDR1 MNHNY and CDR2 SVGAGI (reference sequence). The CDR3 DNA is TGTGCCAGCAGACCCCTCGAGCGGGAGGAGAGAGATACGCAGTATTTT. Translated, it gives CASRPLEREERDTQYF.

The V and J genes are TRBV3-1 (or the pseudogene TRBV3-2) and TRBJ2-1; 7 nucleotides agree with TRBD1. CDR3 length equals 13 residues. Per germline, CDR1 LGHDT and CDR2 YNNKEL (reference sequence). Trimming at V came to 8 bases and at J to 7 bases, leaving 8 bases not matched to a gene. CDR3 loop: CASGTEGSNEQFF. The CDR3 DNA reads TGTGCCAGCGGGACAGAGGGGTCGAATGAGCAGTTCTTC.

The CDR3 region is CASSLSGPTEKLFF. Here the CDR3 DNA reads TGTGCCAGCAGCTTGTCAGGGCCCACTGAAAAACTGTTTTTT. The rearrangement uses TRBV5-4 and TRBJ1-4, with D possibly matching TRBD1 (5 bases). Trimming shortened V by 1 base and J by 7 bases, and 11 bases separated the two germline ends. The CDR3 spans 14 residues. Germline CDR1 reads SGHNT; CDR2 reads YYREEE (reference sequence).

The table lists this clone with a count of one. The CDR3 loop reads CASSLTGTLTDTQYF. CDR3 nucleotides: TGCGCCAGCAGCCTGACAGGGACTTTGACAGATACGCAGTATTTT. J is TRBJ2-3 and V is TRBV5-1; possible D gene TRBD1, 7 bases. Germline CDR1 and CDR2: SGHRS and YFSETQ. CDR3 length: 15 residues. Trimming pared 4 bases from V and 3 bases from J, leaving 15 bases between.

The rearrangement joins TRBV5-1 to TRBJ2-7; TRBD2 aligns across 7 bases. From germline, CDR1 is SGHRS and CDR2 YFSETQ. Trimming took 0 bases from V and 0 from J; bases not matched to a gene: 6. The CDR3 covers 16 residues. CDR3 in DNA: TGCGCCAGCAGCTTGGGCTGGCGCGGGAGCTCCTACGAGCAGTACTTC. It is translated as CASSLGWRGSSYEQYF.